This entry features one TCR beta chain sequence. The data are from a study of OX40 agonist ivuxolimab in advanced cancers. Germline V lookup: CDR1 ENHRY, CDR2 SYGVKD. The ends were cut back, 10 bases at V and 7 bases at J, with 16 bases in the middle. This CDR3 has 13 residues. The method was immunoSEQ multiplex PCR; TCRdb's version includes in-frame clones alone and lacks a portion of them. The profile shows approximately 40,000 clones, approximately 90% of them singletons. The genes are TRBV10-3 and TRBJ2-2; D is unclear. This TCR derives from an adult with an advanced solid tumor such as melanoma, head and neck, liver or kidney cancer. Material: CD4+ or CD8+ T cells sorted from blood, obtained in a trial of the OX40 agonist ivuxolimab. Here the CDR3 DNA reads TGTGCCAGCAAGGAAAGTGATATCGGGGAGCTGTTTTTT. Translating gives CASKESDIGELFF.